This is a list of T cell receptor beta chains from one sample in a study of T cells in narcolepsy. Generated by immunoSEQ multiplex PCR, the TCRdb table keeps only in-frame clones and is missing some. The table lists tens of thousands of clones, 87% of them singletons, with roughly 0.89% in the top ten. The specimen was CD45RA- memory CD4+ T cells from PBMCs. The receptor source for this set is a human donor with narcolepsy. Both conserved end residues are part of each CDR3. D genes are given only for firm matches. Some rows have no size entry. The others give once, few or many, or a class for an expanded clone.

TRBD1 TRBJ2-5 TRBV11-2 once TGTGCCAGCAGCTTAGACCCCCAGGGGGCGCAGGAGACCCAGTACTTC CASSLDPQGAQETQYF
TRBD1 TRBJ2-5 TRBV28 - TGTGCCAGCAGTTTATGGCACAGGGGGCAGGCGGGGCAGTACTTC CASSLWHRGQAGQYF
TRBD2 TRBJ2-7 TRBV6-5 - TGTGCCAGCAGCCGACTAGCGGGAGGTTTAGAGCAGTACTTC CASSRLAGGLEQYF
TRBD1 TRBJ2-3 TRBV9 - TGTGCCAGCAGCGTAACCTCCACCAGACAGGGGATCAGCACAGATACGCAGTATTTT CASSVTSTRQGISTDTQYF
- TRBJ1-6 TRBV5-6 - TGTGCCAGCAGCTTGGATGGGGGCGGGCATAATTCACCCCTCCACTTT CASSLDGGGHNSPLHF
TRBD1 TRBJ1-6 TRBV6-4 - TGTGCCAGCAGTGTTCCTACGACGGGACAGGGTAGTAGTTCACCCCTCCACTTT CASSVPTTGQGSSSPLHF
- TRBJ1-5 TRBV30 - TGTGCCTGGAGTCTGGACAGTAGTCAGCCCCAGCATTTT CAWSLDSSQPQHF
TRBD1 TRBJ1-5 TRBV28 - TGTGCCAGCAGTTCTCTCGGGACAGCTCCCTATAGCAATCAGCCCCAGCATTTT CASSSLGTAPYSNQPQHF
- TRBJ1-2 TRBV10-3 - TGTGCCATCAGGGACACAGGGATCGGTGGCTACACCTTC CAIRDTGIGGYTF
- TRBJ1-1 TRBV6-5 once TGTGCCAGCAGTTACGCGGGGAACACTGAAGCTTTCTTT CASSYAGNTEAFF
- TRBJ2-7 TRBV6-1 - TGTGCCAGCAGTGAATTGCGGGGTAGCTCCTACGAGCAGTACTTC CASSELRGSSYEQYF
- TRBJ2-7 TRBV11-3 - TGTGCCTCCAGCGGGCTAGCCTACGAGCAGTACTTC CASSGLAYEQYF
TRBD2 TRBJ2-7 TRBV7-2 - TGTGCCAGCACTAAAGAGCGGGGCCTCTCCTACGAGCAGTACTTC CASTKERGLSYEQYF
- TRBJ2-4 TRBV25-1 - TGTGCCAGCAGTCCGCTAGCCCGTGGACCCAAAAACATTCAGTACTTC CASSPLARGPKNIQYF
- TRBJ2-7 TRBV5-4 - TGTGCCAGCAGCTTCGGGGTAGGGTTCGACGAGCAGTACTTC CASSFGVGFDEQYF
- TRBJ2-7 TRBV7-2 - TGTGCCAGCAGCATGGACAGTGCTACCTCCTACGAGCAGTACTTC CASSMDSATSYEQYF
- TRBJ2-2 TRBV5-1 - TGCGCCAGCAGCACGTGGCACCTTAGCGGTAACACCGGGGAGCTGTTTTTT CASSTWHLSGNTGELFF
- TRBJ2-4 TRBV28 - TGTGCCAGCAGCCAAGTGCTGAACATTCAGTACTTC CASSQVLNIQYF
TRBD2 TRBJ2-1 TRBV7-9 once TGTGCCAGCAGCCCCCGTCCGGGACTAGCGATTAATGAGCAGTTCTTC CASSPRPGLAINEQFF
- TRBJ2-3 TRBV9 - TGTGCCAGCAGCGTCGGGGATCCAGATACGCAGTATTTT CASSVGDPDTQYF
- TRBJ2-2 TRBV11-3 - TGTGCCAGCAGCCCCCACAGGCTCACCGGGGAGCTGTTTTTT CASSPHRLTGELFF
- TRBJ2-7 TRBV6-1 few TGTGCCAGCAGGGAACAGGGAAGCCCCTCCTACGAGCAGTACTTC CASREQGSPSYEQYF
- TRBJ1-6 TRBV18 - TGTGCCAGCTCACCACGTTCGGGGTCCGATTCACCCCTCCACTTT CASSPRSGSDSPLHF
TRBD1 TRBJ1-1 TRBV5-1 - TGCGCCAGCAGCCTCGACCGCACCCGACAGGGAAGGAACACTGAAGCTTTCTTT CASSLDRTRQGRNTEAFF
TRBD1 TRBJ1-2 TRBV4-3 - TGCGCCAGCAGCCAAGGAGCTCCGAAGCGACAGGGGTACTATGGCTACACCTTC CASSQGAPKRQGYYGYTF
TRBD1 TRBJ2-2 TRBV7-2 - TGTGCCAGCAGCGCCGACAGGGGGAACACCGGGGAGCTGTTTTTT CASSADRGNTGELFF
- TRBJ2-2 TRBV5-1 - TGCGCCAGCAGCTTGGACGGGGGCGGCACCGGGGAGCTGTTTTTT CASSLDGGGTGELFF
- TRBJ2-7 TRBV28 - TGTGCCAGCAAATCTAGAGGGGTCCGGTGGGAGCAGTACTTC CASKSRGVRWEQYF
- TRBJ2-7 TRBV28 - TGTGCCAGCAGTTTCTATACAGGGACCCCGTACTTC CASSFYTGTPYF
TRBD2 TRBJ2-2 TRBV7-6 - TGTGCCAGCAGCCCCCAGGTAGCGGGGAACACCGGGGAGCTGTTTTTT CASSPQVAGNTGELFF